The 29 T cell receptor beta chains below come from one sample, sequenced in a study of identical twins. One entry per CDR3 protein, called by TCRdb with MiXCR from the 5' RACE reads. This sample has some 1,700,000 distinct CDR3 sequences; less than 40% occur once, and the top ten carry around 0.3%. Material: cord blood. The receptors originated from a newborn girl in good health.

This clonotype was observed many times. The rearrangement uses TRBV20-1 and TRBJ2-1; D gene ambiguous. Germline V gene data show CDR1 as DFQATT and CDR2 as SNEGSKA (reference sequence). This CDR3 has 13 amino acids. The V and J ends lost 3 bases and 4 bases respectively, with 10 bases between them. CDR3 sequence (DNA): TGCAGTGCTAGTTTGGCAGCGTACAATGAGCAGTTCTTC. Translated: CSASLAAYNEQFF.

Many counts were recorded for this clonotype. V and J are TRBV5-1 and TRBJ2-4; D uncertain. This CDR3 has 11 amino acids. Germline-derived CDR1 and CDR2 are SGHRS and YFSETQ. V lost 5 bases, J lost 9 bases, and 9 bases lay in between. CDR3 sequence reads: CASRVESIQYF. CDR3 nucleotide sequence: TGCGCCAGCAGGGTCGAGAGCATTCAGTACTTC.

V is TRBV30 and J is TRBJ2-5, with D possibly being TRBD2 (5 bases). V was trimmed by 0 bases and J by 1 base, leaving 12 bases between them. The CDR3 loop spans 15 amino acids. The V gene's germline CDR1 is GTSNPN and CDR2 SVGIG (reference sequence). In DNA, the CDR3 is TGTGCCTGGAGTGTACCGGGGATCTCCCAAGAGACCCAGTACTTC. Its translation: CAWSVPGISQETQYF.

The chain employs TRBV9 and TRBJ2-7; 10 nucleotides align to TRBD1. This CDR3 comprises 15 residues. V lost 3 bases and J lost 3; bases outside the gene matches: 6. Germline V lookup: CDR1 SGDLS, CDR2 YYNGEE. The CDR3 spells CASSGSRDRGYEQYF. In DNA, the CDR3 is TGTGCCAGCAGCGGAAGCCGGGACAGGGGCTACGAGCAGTACTTC.

The chain has TRBV29-1 and TRBJ2-1, with D perhaps TRBD1 or TRBD2 (5 bases each). The CDR3 runs to 14 residues. The germline gives CDR1 SQVTM, CDR2 ANQGSEA. Deletions cut 6 bases from V and 6 bases from J, with 18 bases between. CDR3 DNA sequence: TGCAGCGTCGCCCTTACCTCCGGGGCCAATGAGCAGTTCTTC. Translated: CSVALTSGANEQFF.

The chain recombines TRBV20-1 with TRBJ2-3; D is possibly TRBD1 or TRBD2 (5 bases each). V shed 0 bases and J shed 6 bases, with 10 bases lying between them. Germline V lookup: CDR1 DFQATT, CDR2 SNEGSKA (reference sequence). This CDR3 region has 13 residues. The CDR3 coding sequence is TGCAGTGCTAGAGATTGGGGGATGGATACGCAGTATTTT. Translating it yields CSARDWGMDTQYF.

The chain recombines TRBV6-1 with TRBJ1-2; 8 positions match TRBD1. The CDR3 spans 17 residues. J gave up 0 bases and V 7 bases, and 13 bases lay outside the gene matches. CDR1 is MNHNS and CDR2 is SASEGT in the germline V gene. CDR3: CASIPPRTGKANYGYTF. The CDR3 nucleotides read TGTGCCAGCATCCCCCCCCGGACAGGGAAGGCTAACTATGGCTACACCTTC.

The chain uses TRBV6-1 and TRBJ2-2; TRBD2 might be the D (6 bases). This CDR3 comprises 14 residues. Germline CDR1 and CDR2: MNHNS and SASEGT. The ends were cut back, 5 bases at V and 5 bases at J, with 12 bases in the middle. CDR3 bases: TGTGCCAGCAGTCAATGGGCGGGGACCGGGGAGCTGTTTTTT. It translates to CASSQWAGTGELFF.

This chain links TRBV29-1 with TRBJ1-2; D remains ambiguous. The CDR3 loop spans 12 amino acids. The ends were cut back, 5 bases at V and 6 bases at J, with 13 bases in the middle. Germline values: CDR1 SQVTM, CDR2 ANQGSEA. The CDR3 reads CSVSVGRDGYTF. CDR3 nucleotides: TGCAGCGTTTCGGTGGGGAGGGATGGCTACACCTTC. Full variable domain (outside the CDR3, taken from reference TRBV29-1 and TRBJ1-2): SAVISQKPSRDICQRGTSLTIQCQVDSQVTMMFWYRQQPGQSLTLIATANQGSEATYESGFVIDKFPISRPNLTFSTLTVSNMSPEDSSIYLCSVSVGRDGYTFGSGTRLTVV.

The CDR3 is CASSQAEGTDTQYF. CDR3 DNA: TGTGCCAGCAGCCAAGCGGAGGGGACAGATACGCAGTATTTT. J is TRBJ2-3 and V is TRBV4-2; a weak D match, TRBD2 (6 bases). Germline V lookup: CDR1 LGHNA, CDR2 YNFKEQ. The CDR3 is 14 amino acids. V lost 1 base, J lost 3 bases, and 8 bases lay in between.

This chain connects TRBV7-9 to TRBJ2-1, with TRBD2 matching over 7 bases. CDR3 size: 16 residues. V lost 4 bases to trimming and J lost 1 base; unmatched junction nucleotides: 7. Looked up from germline, CDR1 is SEHNR and CDR2 is FQNEAQ (reference sequence). CDR3 coding DNA: TGTGCCAGCAGCTCCATGGGAGGGGAATCCTACAATGAGCAGTTCTTC. It translates to CASSSMGGESYNEQFF.

This clonotype appeared a few times. The genes are TRBV13 and TRBJ1-4, with 9 bases aligning to TRBD1. The CDR3 has 15 residues. Germline V lookup: CDR1 PRHDT, CDR2 FYEKMQ (reference sequence). Unmatched junction bases numbered 8, after V lost 5 bases and J lost 7 bases. The chain's CDR3 is CASSRTGAVGEKLFF. The CDR3, as DNA: TGTGCCAGCAGCCGGACAGGGGCCGTCGGTGAAAAACTGTTTTTT.

This chain connects TRBV20-1 to TRBJ1-6; D may be TRBD1 (6 bases). The CDR3 consists of 15 residues. Trimming left V 5 bases short and J 2 bases short, with 13 bases between. Germline-derived CDR1 and CDR2 are DFQATT and SNEGSKA (reference sequence). The CDR3 reads CSAPRQEPYNSPLHF. The CDR3 DNA reads TGCAGTGCTCCCCGACAGGAACCCTATAATTCACCCCTCCACTTT.

A few counts support this clonotype. The chain joins TRBV12-3 or TRBV12-4 to TRBJ1-1; 8 nucleotides align to TRBD1. The junction had 8 bases not matched to a gene; V was cut back by 5 bases and J by 3 bases. This CDR3 has 15 amino acids. The CDR3 nucleotides are TGTGCCAGCAGTCTACGACAGGGGAAAGACACTGAAGCTTTCTTT. Its protein product is CASSLRQGKDTEAFF.

V usage is TRBV28 and J usage is TRBJ1-5; D is ambiguous. Trimming pared 3 bases from V and 7 bases from J, leaving 10 bases between. Germline assignment: CDR1 MDHEN and CDR2 SYDVKM. This CDR3 is built from 13 residues. This chain's CDR3 is CASSLVRTQPQHF. The CDR3 nucleotides are TGTGCCAGCAGTTTGGTCAGGACCCAGCCCCAGCATTTT. Together with reference TRBV28 and TRBJ1-5, the CDR3 gives the full variable domain: DVKVTQSSRYLVKRTGEKVFLECVQDMDHENMFWYRQDPGLGLRLIYFSYDVKMKEKGDIPEGYSVSREKKERFSLILESASTNQTSMYLCASSLVRTQPQHFGDGTRLSIL.

This clonotype was counted many times. The rearrangement links TRBV11-2 to TRBJ2-5; 8 nucleotides agree with TRBD2. This CDR3 contains 16 residues. The J segment lost 1 base and the V segment lost 4 bases, leaving 8 bases of the junction unmatched. Germline V gene sequence: CDR1 SGHAT, CDR2 FQNNGV. The CDR3 DNA sequence: TGTGCCAGCAGCTGGACACGGACTAGCTTCCAAGAGACCCAGTACTTC. Residues: CASSWTRTSFQETQYF. Filled out from reference TRBV11-2 and TRBJ2-5, the complete variable domain reads EAGVAQSPRYKIIEKRQSVAFWCNPISGHATLYWYQQILGQGPKLLIQFQNNGVVDDSQLPKDRFSAERLKGVDSTLKIQPAKLEDSAVYLCASSWTRTSFQETQYFGPGTRLLVL.

The CDR3 loop is CATSSGADYEQYF. In DNA, the CDR3 is TGTGCCACCAGTTCTGGGGCAGACTACGAGCAGTACTTC. The rearrangement joins TRBV24-1 to TRBJ2-4, with D possibly TRBD1 on 5 matching bases. The J call is uncertain, as TRBJ2-7 better fits the DNA end. The germline gives CDR1 KGHDR, CDR2 SFDVKD. This CDR3 spans 13 amino acids.

This clonotype was counted a few times. The chain uses TRBV4-1 and TRBJ2-5; no clear D gene. Trimming removed 1 base from V and 1 base from J, with 13 bases in between. Germline loops: CDR1 MGHRA, CDR2 YSYEKL. This CDR3 contains 16 residues. The CDR3 DNA sequence: TGCGCCAGCAGCCAAGTTCCAGTGGCGCTCCAAGAGACCCAGTACTTC. Protein sequence: CASSQVPVALQETQYF.

J is TRBJ1-5 and V is TRBV20-1, with TRBD1 matching 7 bases. V lost 4 bases to trimming and J lost 6 bases; unmatched junction nucleotides: 9. This CDR3 has 14 amino acids. CDR1 is DFQATT, CDR2 SNEGSKA, per germline (reference sequence). The CDR3 here is CSATTTGEPQPQHF. CDR3 in DNA: TGCAGTGCTACTACTACAGGGGAGCCTCAGCCCCAGCATTTT.

This clonotype was detected a few times. The chain uses TRBV21-1 and TRBJ2-1; TRBD1, the D gene given by the table, was not confirmed from the DNA. TRBV21-1 counts as a pseudogene. The CDR3 runs to 16 residues. The CDR3 DNA is TGTGCCAGCAGCAAACAGGGATCTCTCCTATACAATGAGCAGTTCTTC. It translates to CASSKQGSLLYNEQFF.

This rearrangement joins TRBV24-1 to TRBJ1-5; D is possibly TRBD1 (6 bases). V lost 6 bases to trimming and J lost 7 bases, with 15 bases between them. Germline lookup yields CDR1 KGHDR and CDR2 SFDVKD. This CDR3 has 14 amino acids. Written as DNA, the CDR3 is TGTGCCACCAGTCTTGGGGGGGCTTGGCAGCCCCAGCATTTT. It yields the protein CATSLGGAWQPQHF.

The chain uses TRBV5-1 and TRBJ2-7; 7 bases align to TRBD2. Germline CDR1 is SGHRS and CDR2 is YFSETQ. The CDR3 length is 15 residues. V was pared by 1 base and J by 4 bases, with 8 bases of the junction left unmatched. CDR3 in amino acids: CASSLPPAGSYEQYF. The CDR3 DNA reads TGCGCCAGCAGCTTGCCTCCAGCGGGATCATACGAGCAGTACTTC.

The J gene is TRBJ2-1, the V gene TRBV24-1, with no clear D. With the DNA end fitting TRBJ2-7 better, the J assignment may be wrong. The CDR3 contains 14 residues. Germline V gene lookup returns CDR1 KGHDR and CDR2 SFDVKD. The CDR3 loop is CATSERLPTNEQYF. The CDR3 DNA sequence: TGTGCCACCAGTGAACGGCTCCCGACCAATGAGCAGTACTTC.

A few counts support this clonotype. The rearrangement joins TRBV5-1 to TRBJ2-5; 9 bases are a match to TRBD2. This CDR3 is 12 amino acids long. Trimming removed 2 bases from V and 13 bases from J; junction bases left unmatched: 6. The germline CDR1 and CDR2 sequences are SGHRS and YFSETQ. Written as DNA, the CDR3 is TGCGCCAGCAGCTTACCCGGGACTAGCTGGTACTTC. Amino acid sequence: CASSLPGTSWYF.

The chain employs TRBV24-1 and TRBJ2-5; TRBD1 is a possible D gene (6 bases). CDR3 length equals 15 residues. Germline loops: CDR1 KGHDR, CDR2 SFDVKD. Trimming shortened V by 4 bases and J by 0 bases, and 11 bases separated the two germline ends. CDR3 loop: CATSDFDRHQETQYF. DNA of the CDR3: TGTGCCACCAGTGACTTTGACAGGCACCAAGAGACCCAGTACTTC.

J is TRBJ1-2 and V is TRBV7-2; possibly TRBD1 for D (5 bases). The CDR3 runs to 14 residues. The germline V and J ends were trimmed by 6 bases and 2 bases, with 13 bases remaining between them. Germline V gene sequence: CDR1 SGHTA, CDR2 FQGNSA. The CDR3 sequence: CASRLFRENYGYTF. CDR3 DNA sequence: TGTGCCAGCAGGTTATTCAGGGAAAACTATGGCTACACCTTC.

The V gene is TRBV18, the J gene TRBJ2-7; D unresolved. The V gene lost 0 bases and the J gene lost 3 bases, with 6 bases spanning the gap. Germline CDR1 reads KGHSH; CDR2 reads LQKENI. The CDR3 consists of 13 residues. This CDR3 is CASSPPGVYEQYF. The CDR3, as DNA: TGTGCCAGCTCACCACCCGGCGTCTACGAGCAGTACTTC.

The J gene is TRBJ1-6, the V gene TRBV6-1, with TRBD1 matching 7 bases. Germline CDR1 reads MNHNS; CDR2 reads SASEGT. The CDR3 length is 16 residues. The J segment lost 8 bases and the V segment lost 6 bases, leaving 13 bases of the junction unmatched. CDR3: CASRGTVNAEYSPLHF. CDR3 DNA: TGTGCCAGCAGGGGGACAGTGAATGCGGAATATTCACCCCTCCACTTT.

Here the CDR3 reads CASPGYGGNQPQHF. CDR3 DNA sequence: TGTGCCAGCCCCGGATATGGGGGCAATCAGCCCCAGCATTTT. V usage is TRBV2 and J usage is TRBJ1-5; unclear D gene. The CDR3 has 14 amino acids. V gave up 8 bases and J gave up 2 bases, with 13 bases separating them. Germline-derived CDR1 and CDR2 are SNHLY and FYNNEI.